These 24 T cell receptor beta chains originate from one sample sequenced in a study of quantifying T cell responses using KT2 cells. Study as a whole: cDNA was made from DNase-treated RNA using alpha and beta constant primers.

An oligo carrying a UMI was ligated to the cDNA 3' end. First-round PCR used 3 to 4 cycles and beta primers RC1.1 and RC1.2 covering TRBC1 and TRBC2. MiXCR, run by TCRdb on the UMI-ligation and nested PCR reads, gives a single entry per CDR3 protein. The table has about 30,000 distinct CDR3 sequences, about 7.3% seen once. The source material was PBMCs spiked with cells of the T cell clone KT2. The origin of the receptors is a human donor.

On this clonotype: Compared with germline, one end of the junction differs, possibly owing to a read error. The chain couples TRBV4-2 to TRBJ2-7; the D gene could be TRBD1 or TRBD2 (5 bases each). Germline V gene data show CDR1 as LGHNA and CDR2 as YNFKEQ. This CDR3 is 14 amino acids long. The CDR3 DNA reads TGTGTCAGCAGCCAGCCGGGAAGGGGATACGAGCAGTACTTC. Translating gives CVSSQPGRGYEQYF.

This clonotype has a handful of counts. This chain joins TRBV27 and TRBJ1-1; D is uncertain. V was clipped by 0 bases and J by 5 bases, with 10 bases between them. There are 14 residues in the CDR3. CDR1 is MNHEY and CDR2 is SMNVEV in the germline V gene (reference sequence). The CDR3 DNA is TGTGCCAGCAGTTTATCTGGGCCTAGGACTGAAGCTTTCTTT. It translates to CASSLSGPRTEAFF.

DNA for the CDR3: TGCGCCAGCAGCCCGACTTTGGGGGCCCACGAGCAGTACTTC. Translating it yields CASSPTLGAHEQYF. The rearrangement joins TRBV5-1 to TRBJ2-7; possible D gene TRBD1, 6 bases. The CDR3 extends over 14 amino acids. Trimming left V 4 bases short and J 5 bases short, with 16 bases between. Per the germline V gene, CDR1 is SGHRS and CDR2 is YFSETQ.

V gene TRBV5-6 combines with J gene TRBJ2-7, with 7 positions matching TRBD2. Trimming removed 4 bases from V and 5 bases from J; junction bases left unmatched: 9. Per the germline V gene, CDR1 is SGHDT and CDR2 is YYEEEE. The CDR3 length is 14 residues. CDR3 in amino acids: CASSGEGRGDEQYF. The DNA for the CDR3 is TGTGCCAGCAGCGGGGAGGGGCGCGGCGACGAGCAGTACTTC.

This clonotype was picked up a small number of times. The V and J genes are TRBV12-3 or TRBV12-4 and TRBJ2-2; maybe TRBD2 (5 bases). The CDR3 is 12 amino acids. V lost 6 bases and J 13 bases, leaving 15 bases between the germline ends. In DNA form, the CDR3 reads TGTGCCAGCAGCCTATCCCAAGGAGGGCTGTTTTTT. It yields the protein CASSLSQGGLFF.

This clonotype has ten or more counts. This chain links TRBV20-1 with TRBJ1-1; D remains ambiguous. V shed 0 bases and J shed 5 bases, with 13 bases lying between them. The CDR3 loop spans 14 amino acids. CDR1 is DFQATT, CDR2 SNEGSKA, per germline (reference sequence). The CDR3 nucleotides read TGCAGTGCTAGAGATCCCGGGTTAGAGACTGAAGCTTTCTTT. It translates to CSARDPGLETEAFF.

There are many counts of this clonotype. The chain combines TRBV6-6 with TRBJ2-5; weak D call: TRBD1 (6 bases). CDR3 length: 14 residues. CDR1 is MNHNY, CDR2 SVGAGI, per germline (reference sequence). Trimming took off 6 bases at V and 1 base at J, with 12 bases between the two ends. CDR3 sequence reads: CASSPQGPQETQYF. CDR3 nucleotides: TGTGCCAGCAGCCCTCAGGGGCCCCAAGAGACCCAGTACTTC.

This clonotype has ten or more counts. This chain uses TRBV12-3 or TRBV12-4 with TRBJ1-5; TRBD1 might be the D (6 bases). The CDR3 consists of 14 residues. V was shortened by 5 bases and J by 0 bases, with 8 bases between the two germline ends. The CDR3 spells CASSRTDSNQPQHF. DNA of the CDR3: TGTGCCAGCAGTCGGACAGATAGCAATCAGCCCCAGCATTTT.

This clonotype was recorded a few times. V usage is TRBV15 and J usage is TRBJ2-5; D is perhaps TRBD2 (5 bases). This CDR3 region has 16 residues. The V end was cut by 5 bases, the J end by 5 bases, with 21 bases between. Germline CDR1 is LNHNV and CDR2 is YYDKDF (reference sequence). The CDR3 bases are TGTGCCACCAGCCCACTCACGGGGAAGCGGTGGGAGACCCAGTACTTC. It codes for CATSPLTGKRWETQYF.

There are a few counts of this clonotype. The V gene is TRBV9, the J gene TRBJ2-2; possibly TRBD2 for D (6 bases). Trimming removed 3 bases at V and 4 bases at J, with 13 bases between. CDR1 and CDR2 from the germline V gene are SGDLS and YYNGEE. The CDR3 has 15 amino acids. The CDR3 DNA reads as TGTGCCAGCAGCGCGGGGGACCGTGGCACCGGGGAGCTGTTTTTT. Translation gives CASSAGDRGTGELFF. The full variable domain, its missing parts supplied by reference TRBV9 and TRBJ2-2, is DSGVTQTPKHLITATGQRVTLRCSPRSGDLSVYWYQQSLDQGLQFLIQYYNGEERAKGNILERFSAQQFPDLHSELNLSSLELGDSALYFCASSAGDRGTGELFFGEGSRLTVL.

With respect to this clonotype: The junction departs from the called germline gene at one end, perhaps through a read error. This CDR3 reads CASSVTSGSTSEQYF. The CDR3, as DNA: TGTGCTAGCAGCGTCACTAGCGGGAGTACGTCCGAGCAGTACTTC. The chain carries TRBV7-7 and TRBJ2-7; 11 bases are a match to TRBD2. The CDR3 covers 15 residues. Germline CDR1 SSHAT, CDR2 FNYEAQ (reference sequence).

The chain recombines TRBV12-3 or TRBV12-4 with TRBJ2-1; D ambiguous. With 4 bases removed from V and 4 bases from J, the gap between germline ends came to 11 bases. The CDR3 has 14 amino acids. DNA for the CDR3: TGTGCCAGCAGTTCCAACCAACCGTACAATGAGCAGTTCTTC. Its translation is CASSSNQPYNEQFF.

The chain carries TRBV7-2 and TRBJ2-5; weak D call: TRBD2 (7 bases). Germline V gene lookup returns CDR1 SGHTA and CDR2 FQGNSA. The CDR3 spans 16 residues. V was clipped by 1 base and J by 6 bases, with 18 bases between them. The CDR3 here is CASSLGSKGGGKTQYF. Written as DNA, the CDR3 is TGTGCCAGCAGCTTAGGGTCAAAGGGGGGGGGGAAGACCCAGTACTTC.

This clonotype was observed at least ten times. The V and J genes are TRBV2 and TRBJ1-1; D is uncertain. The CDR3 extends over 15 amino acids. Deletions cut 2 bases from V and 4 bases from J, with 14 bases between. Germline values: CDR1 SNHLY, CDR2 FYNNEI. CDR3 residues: CASSENIPSGTEAFF. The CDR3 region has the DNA TGTGCCAGCAGTGAAAACATACCTTCGGGCACTGAAGCTTTCTTT.

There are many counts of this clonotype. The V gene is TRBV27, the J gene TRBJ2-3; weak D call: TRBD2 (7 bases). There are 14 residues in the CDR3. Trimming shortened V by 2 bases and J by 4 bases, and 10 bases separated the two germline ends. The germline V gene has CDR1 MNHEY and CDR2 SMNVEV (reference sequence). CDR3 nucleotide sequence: TGTGCCAGCAGTTTAACGGGGGGCGCAGATACGCAGTATTTT. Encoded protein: CASSLTGGADTQYF.

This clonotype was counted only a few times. In DNA form, the CDR3 reads TGTGCCAGCAGTTTACGGGGGGACTATGGCTACACCTTC. Translating it yields CASSLRGDYGYTF. V and J are TRBV27 and TRBJ1-2; D possibly corresponds to TRBD1 (5 bases). This CDR3 has 13 residues. V gave up 2 bases and J gave up 3 bases, with 7 bases separating them. Germline CDR1 is MNHEY and CDR2 is SMNVEV (reference sequence).

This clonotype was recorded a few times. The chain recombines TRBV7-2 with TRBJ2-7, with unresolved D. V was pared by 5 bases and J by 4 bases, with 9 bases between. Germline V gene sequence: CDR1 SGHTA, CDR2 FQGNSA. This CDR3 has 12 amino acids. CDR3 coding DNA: TGTGCCAGCAGCCCAGATAGATACGAGCAGTACTTC. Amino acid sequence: CASSPDRYEQYF.

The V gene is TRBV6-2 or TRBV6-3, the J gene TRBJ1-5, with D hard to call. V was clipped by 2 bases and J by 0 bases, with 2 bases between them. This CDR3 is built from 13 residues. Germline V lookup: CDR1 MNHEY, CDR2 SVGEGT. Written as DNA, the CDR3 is TGTGCCAGCAGTTACAATAGCAATCAGCCCCAGCATTTT. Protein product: CASSYNSNQPQHF.

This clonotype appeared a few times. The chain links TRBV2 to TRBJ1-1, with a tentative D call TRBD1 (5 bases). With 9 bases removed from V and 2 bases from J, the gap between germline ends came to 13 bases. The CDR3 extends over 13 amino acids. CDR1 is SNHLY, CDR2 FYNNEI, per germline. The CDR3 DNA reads TGTGCCAGGAGAGGGACCACTAACACTGAAGCTTTCTTT. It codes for CARRGTTNTEAFF.

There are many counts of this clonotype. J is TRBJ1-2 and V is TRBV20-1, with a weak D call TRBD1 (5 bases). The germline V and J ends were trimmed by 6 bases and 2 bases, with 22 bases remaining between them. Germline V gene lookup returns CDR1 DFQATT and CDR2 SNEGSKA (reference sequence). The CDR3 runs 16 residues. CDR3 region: CSAPQVLIQENYGYTF. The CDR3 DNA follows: TGCAGTGCCCCACAGGTCCTAATACAGGAAAACTATGGCTACACCTTC.

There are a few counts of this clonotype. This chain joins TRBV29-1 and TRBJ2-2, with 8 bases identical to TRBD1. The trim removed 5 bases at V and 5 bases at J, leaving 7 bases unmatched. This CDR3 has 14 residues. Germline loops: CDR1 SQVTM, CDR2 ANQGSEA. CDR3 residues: CSVRRQGRTGELFF. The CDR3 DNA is TGCAGCGTTAGACGACAGGGGCGTACCGGGGAGCTGTTTTTT.

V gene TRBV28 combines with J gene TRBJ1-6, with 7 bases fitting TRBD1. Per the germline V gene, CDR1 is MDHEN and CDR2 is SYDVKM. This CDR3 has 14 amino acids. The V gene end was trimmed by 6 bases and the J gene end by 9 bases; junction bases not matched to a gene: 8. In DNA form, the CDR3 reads TGTGCCAGCAGATCCGACAGGGTTTTTTCACCCCTCCACTTT. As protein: CASRSDRVFSPLHF.

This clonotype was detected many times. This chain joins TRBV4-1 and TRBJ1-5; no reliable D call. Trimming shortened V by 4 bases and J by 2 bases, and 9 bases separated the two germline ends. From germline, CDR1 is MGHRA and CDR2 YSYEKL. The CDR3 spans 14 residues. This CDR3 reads CASSLSGGNQPQHF. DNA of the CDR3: TGCGCCAGCAGCCTATCTGGGGGCAATCAGCCCCAGCATTTT.

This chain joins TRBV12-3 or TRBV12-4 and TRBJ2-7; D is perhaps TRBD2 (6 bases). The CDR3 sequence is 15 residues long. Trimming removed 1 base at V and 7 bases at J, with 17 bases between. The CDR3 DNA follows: TGTGCCAGCAGTTTAGTAGGAGGGTCTTTGGGGGAGCAGTACTTC. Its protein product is CASSLVGGSLGEQYF.